This T cell receptor (beta chain) was profiled in a study of read filtering for tumor transcriptome and immune sequencing. The CDR3 length is 11 residues. V was trimmed by 8 bases and J by 3 bases, leaving 5 bases between them. This clonotype occurred many times. From about 0.4 ug of RNA, a library with molecular barcoded alpha/delta and beta/gamma adaptors was made. TCRdb reprocessed the reads via MiXCR and lists one record per CDR3 protein. The sample holds 35,000 to 40,000 distinct CDR3 sequences, approximately 13% seen once. Sequencing was carried out using a population of CD138-negative cells sorted from bone marrow. The TCR originated in a donor aged 40 or older with multiple myeloma. V gene TRBV12-3 or TRBV12-4 combines with J gene TRBJ2-1; D tentatively fits TRBD1 or TRBD2 (5 bases each). CDR3 sequence reads: CASGGYNEQFF. The CDR3 nucleotides are TGTGCCAGCGGGGGCTACAATGAGCAGTTCTTC.